This T cell receptor beta chain stems from a study of blood T cell repertoires in COVID-19. Trimming took 8 bases from V and 0 from J, leaving 13 bases between them. Germline lookup yields CDR1 GTSNPN and CDR2 SVGIG (reference sequence). The CDR3 has 13 amino acids. This table comes from immunoSEQ multiplex PCR, and its TCRdb copy is limited to in-frame clones, with some not included. The data show about 290,000 clones, over 85% seen once. This chain links TRBV30 with TRBJ1-1; D is perhaps TRBD1 (5 bases). Sequenced: peripheral blood. This clonotype was obtained from a woman between 25 and 40 years old with COVID-19, enrolled during active disease. This CDR3 is CAGYRLMNTEAFF. Here the CDR3 DNA reads TGTGCCGGATACAGGCTTATGAACACTGAAGCTTTCTTT.